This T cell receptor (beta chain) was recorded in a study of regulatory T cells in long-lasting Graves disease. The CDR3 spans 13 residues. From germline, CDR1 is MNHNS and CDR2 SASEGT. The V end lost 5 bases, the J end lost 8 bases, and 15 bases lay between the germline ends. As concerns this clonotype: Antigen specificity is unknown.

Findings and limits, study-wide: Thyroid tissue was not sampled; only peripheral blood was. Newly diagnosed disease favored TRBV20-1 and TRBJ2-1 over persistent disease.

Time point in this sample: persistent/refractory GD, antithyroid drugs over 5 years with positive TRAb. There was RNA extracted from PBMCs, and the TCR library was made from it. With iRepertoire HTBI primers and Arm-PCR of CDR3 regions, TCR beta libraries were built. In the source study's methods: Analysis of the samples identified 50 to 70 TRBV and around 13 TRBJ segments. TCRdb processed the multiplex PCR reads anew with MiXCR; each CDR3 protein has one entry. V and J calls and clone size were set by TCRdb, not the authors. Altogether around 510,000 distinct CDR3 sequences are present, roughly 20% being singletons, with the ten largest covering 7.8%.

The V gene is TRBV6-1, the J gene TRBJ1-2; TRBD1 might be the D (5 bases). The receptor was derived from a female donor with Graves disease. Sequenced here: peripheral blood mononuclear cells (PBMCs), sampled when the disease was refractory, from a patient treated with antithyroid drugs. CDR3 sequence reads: CASSLGAGLGYTF. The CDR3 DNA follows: TGTGCCAGCAGTCTCGGGGCAGGGCTCGGCTACACCTTC.